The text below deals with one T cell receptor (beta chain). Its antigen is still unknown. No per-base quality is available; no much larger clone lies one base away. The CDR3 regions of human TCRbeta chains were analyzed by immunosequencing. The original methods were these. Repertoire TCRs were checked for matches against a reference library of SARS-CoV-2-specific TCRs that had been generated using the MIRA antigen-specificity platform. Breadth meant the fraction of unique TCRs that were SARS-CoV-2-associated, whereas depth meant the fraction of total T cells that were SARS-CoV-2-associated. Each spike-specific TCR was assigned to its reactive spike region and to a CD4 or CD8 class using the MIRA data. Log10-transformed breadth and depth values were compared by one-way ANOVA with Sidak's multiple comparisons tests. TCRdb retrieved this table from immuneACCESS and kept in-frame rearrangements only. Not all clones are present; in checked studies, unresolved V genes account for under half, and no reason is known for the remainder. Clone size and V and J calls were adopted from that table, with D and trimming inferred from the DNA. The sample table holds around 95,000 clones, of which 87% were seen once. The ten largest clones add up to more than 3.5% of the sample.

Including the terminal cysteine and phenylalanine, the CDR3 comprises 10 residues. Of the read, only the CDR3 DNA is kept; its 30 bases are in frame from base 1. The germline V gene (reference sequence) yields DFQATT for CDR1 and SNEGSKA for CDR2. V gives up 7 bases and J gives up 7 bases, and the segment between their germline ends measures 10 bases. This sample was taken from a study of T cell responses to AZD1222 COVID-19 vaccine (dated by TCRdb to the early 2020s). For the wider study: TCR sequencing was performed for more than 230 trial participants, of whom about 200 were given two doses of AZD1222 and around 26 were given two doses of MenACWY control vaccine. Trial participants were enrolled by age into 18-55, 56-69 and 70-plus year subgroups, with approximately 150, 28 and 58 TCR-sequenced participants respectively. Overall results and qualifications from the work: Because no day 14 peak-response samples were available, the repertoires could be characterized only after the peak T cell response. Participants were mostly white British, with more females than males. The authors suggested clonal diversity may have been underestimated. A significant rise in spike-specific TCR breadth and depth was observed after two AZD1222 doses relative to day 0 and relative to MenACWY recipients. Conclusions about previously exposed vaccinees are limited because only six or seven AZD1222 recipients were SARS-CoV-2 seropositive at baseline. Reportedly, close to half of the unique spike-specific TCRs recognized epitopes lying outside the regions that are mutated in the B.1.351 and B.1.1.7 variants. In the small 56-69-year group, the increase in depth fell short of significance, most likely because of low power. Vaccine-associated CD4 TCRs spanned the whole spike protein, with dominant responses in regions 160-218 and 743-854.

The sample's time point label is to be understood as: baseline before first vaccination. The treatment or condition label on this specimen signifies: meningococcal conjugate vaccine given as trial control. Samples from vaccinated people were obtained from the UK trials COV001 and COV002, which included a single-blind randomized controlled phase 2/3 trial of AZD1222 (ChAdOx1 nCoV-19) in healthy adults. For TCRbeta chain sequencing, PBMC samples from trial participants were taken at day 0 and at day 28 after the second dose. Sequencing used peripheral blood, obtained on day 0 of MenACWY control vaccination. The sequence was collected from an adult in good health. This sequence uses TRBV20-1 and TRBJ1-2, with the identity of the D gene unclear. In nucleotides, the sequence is TGCAGTGTATTGAGGGCTGGCTACACCTTC. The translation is CSVLRAGYTF.